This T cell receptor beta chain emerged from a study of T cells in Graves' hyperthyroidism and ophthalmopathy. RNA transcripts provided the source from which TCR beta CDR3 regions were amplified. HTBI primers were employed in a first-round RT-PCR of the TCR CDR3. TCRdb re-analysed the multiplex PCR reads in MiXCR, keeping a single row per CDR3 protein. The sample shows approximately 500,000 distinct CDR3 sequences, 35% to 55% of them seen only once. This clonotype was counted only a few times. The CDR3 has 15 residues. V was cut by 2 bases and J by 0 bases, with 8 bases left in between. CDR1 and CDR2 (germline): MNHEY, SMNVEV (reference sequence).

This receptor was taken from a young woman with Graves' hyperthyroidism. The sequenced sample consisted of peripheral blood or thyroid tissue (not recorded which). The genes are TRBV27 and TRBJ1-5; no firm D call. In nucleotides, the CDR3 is TGTGCCAGCAGTTTAGTCAGATATAGCAATCAGCCCCAGCATTTT. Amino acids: CASSLVRYSNQPQHF.